The next 17 T cell receptor beta chains were all read from a single sample in a study of cytomegalovirus exposure and HLA in healthy donors. Sequencing used immunoSEQ multiplex PCR; TCRdb keeps in-frame clones, though not all of them. The sample consists of 150,000 or so clones, roughly 86% of them appearing once. Sequences were obtained from PBMCs. The receptors stem from a man younger than 35 in good health and CMV-seropositive.

The chain has TRBV4-1 and TRBJ2-7; weak D call: TRBD1 (7 bases). This CDR3 comprises 16 residues. Germline V gives CDR1 MGHRA, CDR2 YSYEKL. The germline V and J ends were trimmed by 0 bases and 3 bases, with 15 bases remaining between them. The CDR3 is CASSQEIAGGIYEQYF. The DNA for the CDR3 is TGCGCCAGCAGCCAAGAGATCGCAGGGGGGATCTACGAGCAGTACTTC.

The chain carries TRBV9 and TRBJ2-2; 8 bases fit TRBD1. V lost 4 bases, J lost 4 bases, and 3 bases stayed unmatched. Germline CDR1 is SGDLS and CDR2 is YYNGEE. The CDR3 runs 14 residues. CDR3 in amino acids: CASSTGQGTGELFF. CDR3 nucleotide sequence: TGTGCCAGCAGCACAGGACAGGGCACCGGGGAGCTGTTTTTT.

The chain has TRBV5-1 and TRBJ1-1, with 8 bases fitting TRBD1. The CDR3 is 16 residues long. J lost 4 bases, V lost 0 bases, and 8 bases had no gene match. Per the germline V gene, CDR1 is SGHRS and CDR2 is YFSETQ. CDR3 bases: TGCGCCAGCAGCTTGGTGGCAGGGGGCGAGGGCACTGAAGCTTTCTTT. It specifies CASSLVAGGEGTEAFF.

The V and J genes are TRBV10-3 and TRBJ2-5; TRBD2 aligns across 11 bases. CDR1 is ENHRY, CDR2 SYGVKD, per germline. The CDR3 loop spans 16 amino acids. After removal of 8 bases from V and 2 bases from J, the junction contained 10 bases not matched to a gene. The CDR3 loop reads CAISATSGSGQETQYF. CDR3 DNA: TGTGCCATCTCTGCCACTAGCGGGAGTGGTCAAGAGACCCAGTACTTC.

CDR3 sequence reads: CASSLSRLSQPQHF. The CDR3 DNA follows: TGTGCCAGCAGTTTATCCCGTCTCTCCCAGCCCCAGCATTTT. V is TRBV27 and J is TRBJ1-5; D call uncertain. The CDR3 length is 14 residues. CDR1 and CDR2 (germline): MNHEY, SMNVEV (reference sequence). With 0 bases removed from V and 7 bases from J, the gap between germline ends came to 10 bases.

This rearrangement joins TRBV5-6 to TRBJ1-2; TRBD1 might be the D (6 bases). CDR1 SGHDT and CDR2 YYEEEE come from the germline V gene. Trimming took 0 bases from V and 4 from J, leaving 10 bases between them. This CDR3 has 14 amino acids. CDR3 protein: CASSLGQVGYGYTF. The CDR3 region has the DNA TGTGCCAGCAGCTTGGGACAGGTGGGCTATGGCTACACCTTC.

The chain carries TRBV19 and TRBJ2-6, with D possibly TRBD1 on 6 matching bases. The CDR3 has 17 amino acids. Germline CDR1 is LNHDA and CDR2 is SQIVND (reference sequence). Trimming stripped 3 bases from V and 5 bases from J, with 17 bases between. CDR3 DNA: TGTGCCAGTAGTATGCGTCCAGGGGTTCGGAGGGCCAACGTCCTGACTTTC. This sequence encodes CASSMRPGVRRANVLTF.

This chain joins TRBV5-6 and TRBJ1-1; D ambiguous. There are 13 residues in the CDR3. Looked up from germline, CDR1 is SGHDT and CDR2 is YYEEEE. V lost 0 bases and J lost 2, with 5 bases in between. The CDR3 nucleotides are TGTGCCAGCAGCTTGGGAGTTAACACTGAAGCTTTCTTT. It is translated as CASSLGVNTEAFF.

The chain joins TRBV28 to TRBJ2-3; 9 bases align to TRBD2. This CDR3 spans 13 amino acids. V lost 5 bases to trimming and J lost 13 bases; unmatched junction nucleotides: 10. CDR1 is MDHEN, CDR2 SYDVKM, per germline. CDR3 region: CASSPRLAGVKYF. In DNA, the CDR3 is TGTGCCAGCAGTCCTAGATTAGCGGGAGTTAAGTATTTT.

The chain combines TRBV9 with TRBJ1-1; D is unclear. This CDR3 spans 13 amino acids. Trimming cost V 4 bases and J 1 base, with 8 bases left between them. The germline V gene has CDR1 SGDLS and CDR2 YYNGEE. The DNA of the CDR3 is TGTGCCAGCAGCCCGTCGGGGAACACTGAAGCTTTCTTT. Its translation is CASSPSGNTEAFF.

The rearrangement uses TRBV4-2 and TRBJ2-7, with TRBD2 identical over 15 bases. CDR1 is LGHNA, CDR2 YNFKEQ, per germline. The V segment lost 4 bases and the J segment 2 bases; nucleotides outside the gene matches: 9. This CDR3 is 18 amino acids long. This chain's CDR3 is CASSPGGLAGGRPYEQYF. The CDR3 coding sequence is TGTGCCAGCAGCCCGGGGGGACTAGCGGGGGGCCGTCCCTACGAGCAGTACTTC.

The V and J genes are TRBV2 and TRBJ2-5, with TRBD2 matching over 7 bases. Germline trimming cut 4 bases from V and 2 bases from J; bases unmatched to any gene: 7. Looked up from germline, CDR1 is SNHLY and CDR2 is FYNNEI. The CDR3 is 15 amino acids. In DNA, the CDR3 is TGTGCCAGCAGTGGAGGCGGGAGTGAACAAGAGACCCAGTACTTC. It is translated as CASSGGGSEQETQYF.

The CDR3 here is CASSLGGENTEAFF. CDR3 nucleotides: TGTGCCAGCAGCTTGGGCGGGGAGAACACTGAAGCTTTCTTT. The V call is TRBV5-4, the J call TRBJ1-1; D is unclear. V shed 0 bases and J shed 1 base, with 7 bases lying between them. CDR1 is SGHNT and CDR2 is YYREEE in the germline V gene (reference sequence). This CDR3 contains 14 residues.

This clone was picked up one time. The rearrangement uses TRBV9 and TRBJ2-2, with 12 positions matching TRBD2. The trim removed 3 bases at V and 3 bases at J, leaving 3 bases unmatched. There are 16 residues in the CDR3. CDR1 and CDR2 from the germline V gene are SGDLS and YYNGEE. Here the CDR3 reads CASSALAGGDTGELFF. CDR3 DNA sequence: TGTGCCAGCAGCGCGCTAGCGGGGGGGGACACCGGGGAGCTGTTTTTT.

The chain uses TRBV10-3 and TRBJ2-2, with D uncertain. Trimming left V 0 bases short and J 0 bases short, with 2 bases between. This CDR3 has 14 residues. Germline V gives CDR1 ENHRY, CDR2 SYGVKD. DNA for the CDR3: TGTGCCATCAGTGAGTCCTCGAACACCGGGGAGCTGTTTTTT. It encodes CAISESSNTGELFF.

The genes are TRBV18 and TRBJ2-5, with D perhaps matching TRBD2 (5 bases). CDR3 length: 15 residues. V was shortened by 1 base and J by 5 bases, with 14 bases between the two germline ends. Germline values: CDR1 KGHSH, CDR2 LQKENI. Here the CDR3 DNA reads TGTGCCAGCTCACCACGGACGGGGAGTCAGGAGACCCAGTACTTC. Its translation: CASSPRTGSQETQYF.

This rearrangement joins TRBV14 to TRBJ2-7; 9 bases are a match to TRBD1. After removal of 2 bases from V and 8 bases from J, the junction contained 10 bases not matched to a gene. The V gene's germline CDR1 is SGHDN and CDR2 FVKESK. The length of the CDR3 is 15 residues. DNA for the CDR3: TGTGCCAGCAGCCAAATTTTTGGACAGGGGACACAGCAGTACTTC. Protein: CASSQIFGQGTQQYF. The full variable domain, rest sourced from reference TRBV14 and TRBJ2-7, is EAGVTQFPSHSVIEKGQTVTLRCDPISGHDNLYWYRRVMGKEIKFLLHFVKESKQDESGMPNNRFLAERTGGTYSTLKVQPAELEDSGVYFCASSQIFGQGTQQYFGPGTRLTVT.